The rows below give T cell receptor beta chains drawn from one sample of a study of blood T cell repertoires in COVID-19. The protocol was immunoSEQ multiplex PCR, while the TCRdb copy is restricted to in-frame clones and leaves out a portion. The sample carries 60,000 to 70,000 clones, about nine tenths recorded once. Sequenced input: peripheral blood. These receptors were obtained from a woman aged 55-69 years with COVID-19, enrolled during active disease. The CDR3 runs from the conserved cysteine through the conserved F or W. D genes are given only for firm matches. Clone size is stated in some rows and not others, as once, few, many or a class when expanded.

J gene	D gene	clone size	V gene	CDR3 protein	CDR3 DNA
TRBJ1-1	-	once	TRBV13	CASSLVRRMNTEAFF	TGTGCCAGCAGCTTAGTGCGGCGGATGAACACTGAAGCTTTCTTT
TRBJ2-3	TRBD2	-	TRBV4-3	CASSLTGGNTQYF	TGCGCCAGCAGCCTGACCGGGGGGAATACGCAGTATTTT
TRBJ2-7	-	-	TRBV5-1	CASSFVNLLQGGEQYF	TGCGCCAGCAGTTTTGTTAATTTATTACAGGGCGGCGAGCAGTACTTC
TRBJ2-7	-	-	TRBV6-5	CASSSPGRGGEQYF	TGTGCCAGCAGTTCCCCTGGGAGAGGGGGCGAGCAGTACTTC
TRBJ2-7	-	-	TRBV18	CASSPVYREGDEQYF	TGTGCCAGCTCACCAGTCTACAGGGAAGGTGACGAGCAGTACTTC
TRBJ1-1	-	-	TRBV12-3/TRBV12-4	CASSLYGDSAFF	TGTGCCAGCAGTTTATATGGGGACTCGGCTTTCTTT
TRBJ2-5	-	-	TRBV19	CASSIRELQETQYF	TGTGCCAGTAGTATCCGAGAGTTGCAAGAGACCCAGTACTTC
TRBJ1-2	TRBD1	-	TRBV2	CASGTGLNYGYTF	TGTGCCAGCGGGACAGGGCTAAACTATGGCTACACCTTC
TRBJ1-6	-	-	TRBV9	CASRAGFNSPLHF	TGTGCCAGCAGAGCGGGGTTTAATTCACCCCTCCACTTT
TRBJ1-6	TRBD1	-	TRBV11-2	CASSGQGSYNSPLHF	TGTGCCAGCAGCGGACAGGGGTCCTATAATTCACCCCTCCACTTT
TRBJ1-4	TRBD1	-	TRBV6-6	CASSRTPPGQGNEKLFF	TGTGCCAGCAGTCGAACCCCACCGGGACAGGGGAACGAAAAACTGTTTTTT
TRBJ1-2	-	-	TRBV12-3/TRBV12-4	CASSPRQLYDYTF	TGTGCCAGCAGTCCGCGACAGCTATATGACTACACCTTC
TRBJ1-2	TRBD1	-	TRBV30	CAWSQTGVNGYTF	TGTGCCTGGAGCCAGACAGGGGTGAATGGCTACACCTTC
TRBJ2-3	TRBD2	-	TRBV5-1	CASSLGLAGVDTQYF	TGCGCCAGCAGCTTGGGCCTAGCGGGAGTGGATACGCAGTATTTT
TRBJ2-1	TRBD2	-	TRBV24-1	CATSDSGTSNNEQFF	TGTGCCACCAGTGATTCCGGGACTAGTAACAATGAGCAGTTCTTC
TRBJ1-1	-	-	TRBV19	CASSFRDTEAFF	TGTGCCAGTAGTTTCCGGGACACTGAAGCTTTCTTT
TRBJ1-5	-	-	TRBV19	CASSMSGKSNQPQHF	TGTGCCAGTAGTATGTCGGGAAAGAGCAATCAGCCCCAGCATTTT
TRBJ1-1	-	-	TRBV27	CASSYLGGTEAFF	TGTGCCAGCAGTTACCTCGGGGGCACTGAAGCTTTCTTT
TRBJ2-1	-	-	TRBV11-3	CASSSRSEQFF	TGTGCCAGCAGCTCTCGTAGTGAGCAGTTCTTC
TRBJ1-3	-	-	TRBV7-9	CASSFGSSGNTIYF	TGTGCCAGCAGCTTTGGCAGCTCTGGAAACACCATATATTTT
TRBJ2-7	-	-	TRBV3-1/TRBV3-2	CASSQDWRQVLAEQYF	TGTGCCAGCAGCCAAGATTGGAGACAGGTCCTAGCCGAGCAGTACTTC
TRBJ2-7	-	-	TRBV30	CAWSVPFPGEQYF	TGTGCCTGGAGTGTCCCATTCCCGGGCGAGCAGTACTTC
TRBJ2-1	TRBD2	-	TRBV5-4	CASSRLAGGLNEQFF	TGTGCCAGCAGCCGACTAGCGGGGGGGCTTAATGAGCAGTTCTTC
TRBJ2-4	TRBD2	-	TRBV30	CAWSLGLGVGNIQYF	TGTGCCTGGAGTTTGGGACTAGGAGTCGGAAACATTCAGTACTTC
TRBJ1-2	-	-	TRBV6-5	CASSYLGESAGAYTF	TGTGCCAGCAGTTACCTCGGAGAATCGGCGGGTGCCTACACCTTC
TRBJ2-3	TRBD2	once	TRBV28	CASRGLAGDTDTQYF	TGTGCCAGTCGGGGACTAGCGGGAGATACAGATACGCAGTATTTT
TRBJ1-2	TRBD1	-	TRBV5-6	CASSFRGRNYGYTF	TGTGCCAGCAGCTTCAGGGGGCGCAACTATGGCTACACCTTC
TRBJ2-3	-	-	TRBV6-5	CASSSQGTKDTDTQYF	TGTGCCAGCAGTTCCCAAGGGACAAAAGACACAGATACGCAGTATTTT
TRBJ2-3	-	-	TRBV10-3	CAISAGLQDTQYF	TGTGCCATCAGTGCGGGACTGCAGGATACGCAGTATTTT
TRBJ2-7	-	-	TRBV5-4	CASSIQGTLYEQYF	TGTGCCAGCAGCATACAGGGAACGCTCTACGAGCAGTACTTC
TRBJ2-5	-	-	TRBV11-2	CASSLVGGQWVTQYF	TGTGCCAGCAGCTTAGTTGGCGGTCAATGGGTGACCCAGTACTTC
TRBJ2-1	TRBD2	-	TRBV5-1	CASSDSPAGGYNEQFF	TGCGCCAGCAGCGACTCTCCCGCGGGAGGCTACAATGAGCAGTTCTTC
TRBJ2-5	TRBD2	-	TRBV10-3	CAISDLLAGGPRYF	TGTGCCATCAGTGACTTACTAGCGGGAGGACCCCGGTACTTC
TRBJ2-4	-	once	TRBV9	CASSVGRDTRHIQYF	TGTGCCAGCAGCGTAGGAAGGGACACCCGGCACATTCAGTACTTC
TRBJ2-3	-	-	TRBV27	CASSLVTDTQYF	TGTGCCAGCAGTTTAGTAACAGATACGCAGTATTTT
TRBJ2-7	TRBD1	once	TRBV28	CASRGQGSYEQYF	TGTGCCAGCAGGGGACAGGGAAGTTACGAGCAGTACTTC
TRBJ2-7	-	-	TRBV29-1	CSVETTGYEQYF	TGCAGCGTTGAAACAACAGGCTACGAGCAGTACTTC
TRBJ1-5	TRBD1	-	TRBV6-6	CANGQGGQPQHF	TGTGCCAACGGACAGGGTGGTCAGCCCCAGCATTTT
TRBJ2-1	TRBD2	-	TRBV7-9	CASSSTTSWRSYNEQFF	TGTGCCAGCAGCTCGACGACTAGCTGGAGGTCCTACAATGAGCAGTTCTTC
TRBJ2-7	-	-	TRBV6-6	CASSNPGLSGYEQYF	TGTGCCAGCAGTAACCCGGGCCTTTCAGGGTACGAGCAGTACTTC
TRBJ1-2	-	-	TRBV19	CASSGSAYGYTF	TGTGCCAGTAGTGGGAGCGCCTATGGCTACACCTTC
TRBJ1-2	TRBD1	-	TRBV19	CASRDRGNYGYTF	TGTGCCAGTAGGGACAGGGGGAACTATGGCTACACCTTC
TRBJ1-5	TRBD1	-	TRBV2	CASIPDRGFNQPQHF	TGTGCCAGCATCCCGGACAGGGGGTTCAATCAGCCCCAGCATTTT
TRBJ1-4	TRBD1	-	TRBV9	CASSVAGTGRNEKLFF	TGTGCCAGCAGCGTAGCTGGGACAGGACGTAATGAAAAACTGTTTTTT
TRBJ2-3	-	-	TRBV2	CASSVQGGTDTQYF	TGTGCCAGCAGTGTTCAGGGAGGAACAGATACGCAGTATTTT
TRBJ1-1	-	-	TRBV20-1	CSASPVRDTEAFF	TGCAGTGCTAGTCCCGTGCGCGACACTGAAGCTTTCTTT
TRBJ2-1	-	-	TRBV29-1	CSVVRGIPLSYNEQFF	TGCAGCGTTGTCCGGGGGATCCCCCTATCTTACAATGAGCAGTTCTTC
TRBJ1-6	-	-	TRBV7-9	CASSLASGNSPLHF	TGTGCCAGCAGCTTAGCGTCAGGGAATTCACCCCTCCACTTT
TRBJ2-7	TRBD1	-	TRBV6-6	CASSYEGQGSYEQYF	TGTGCCAGCAGTTACGAAGGACAGGGGAGCTACGAGCAGTACTTC
TRBJ1-2	-	-	TRBV24-1	CATSDLYRAYGYTF	TGTGCCACCAGTGATTTGTACAGAGCCTATGGCTACACCTTC